These 29 T cell receptor beta chains share one sample of origin, sequenced in a study of cytomegalovirus exposure and HLA in healthy donors. Amplification used 60 Vbeta primers and 13 Jbeta primers. Clones were read by immunoSEQ multiplex PCR, and TCRdb kept only the in-frame ones, dropping some. The repertoire holds some 140,000 clones, with roughly two thirds as singletons. The sample comprised PBMCs. The receptors were sampled from a middle-aged woman in good health and CMV-seronegative.

The chain carries TRBV27 and TRBJ1-2, with D unclear. V gave up 8 bases and J gave up 7 bases, with 17 bases separating them. The length of the CDR3 is 13 residues. CDR1 and CDR2 (germline): MNHEY, SMNVEV (reference sequence). The CDR3 DNA sequence: TGTGCCAGCTCATACTCCTCGGGAGGTGGCTACACCTTC. Amino acid sequence: CASSYSSGGGYTF.

This sequence joins TRBV4-1 and TRBJ1-5; D is ambiguous. V shed 0 bases and J shed 3 bases, with 12 bases lying between them. This CDR3 has 16 residues. Per germline, CDR1 MGHRA and CDR2 YSYEKL. This CDR3 is CASSQDLSGNNQPQHF. Written as DNA, the CDR3 is TGCGCCAGCAGCCAAGATCTGTCAGGAAACAATCAGCCCCAGCATTTT.

The chain links TRBV2 to TRBJ1-1, with D maybe TRBD1 (5 bases). CDR1 and CDR2 (germline): SNHLY, FYNNEI. Trimming took off 7 bases at V and 6 bases at J, with 21 bases between the two ends. This CDR3 contains 15 residues. The CDR3 sequence: CASTVNRIRDSEAFF. CDR3 DNA sequence: TGTGCCAGCACGGTAAACCGAATCAGGGATTCTGAAGCTTTCTTT.

This clone has a single count. The V gene is TRBV5-4, the J gene TRBJ2-5; TRBD2 matches at 9 bases. The germline V gene has CDR1 SGHNT and CDR2 YYREEE (reference sequence). This CDR3 has 15 amino acids. The trim removed 3 bases at V and 2 bases at J, leaving 5 bases unmatched. The CDR3 region is CASSSLAGGQETQYF. In DNA, the CDR3 is TGTGCCAGCAGCTCCCTGGCGGGGGGGCAAGAGACCCAGTACTTC.

There are a few counts of this clone. The chain carries TRBV10-1 and TRBJ1-1, with a tentative D call TRBD1 (5 bases). The CDR3 runs to 13 residues. Trimming took off 3 bases at V and 6 bases at J, with 11 bases between the two ends. The germline gives CDR1 WNHNN, CDR2 SYGVQD (reference sequence). In nucleotides, the CDR3 is TGCGCCAGCAGTGACAGGGTGGGCCCTGAAGCTTTCTTT. Its translation is CASSDRVGPEAFF.

V usage is TRBV9 and J usage is TRBJ1-4; a possible D gene is TRBD1 (5 bases). V gave up 3 bases and J gave up 0 bases, with 15 bases separating them. This CDR3 comprises 17 residues. Germline V CDR1 and CDR2: SGDLS, YYNGEE. The CDR3 DNA reads as TGTGCCAGCAGCGGAGAGGTTCGGGGGGCAACTAATGAAAAACTGTTTTTT. Amino acid sequence: CASSGEVRGATNEKLFF.

This chain joins TRBV19 and TRBJ1-2; 8 bases fit TRBD1. The J segment lost 3 bases and the V segment lost 2 bases, leaving 5 bases of the junction unmatched. Germline V gives CDR1 LNHDA, CDR2 SQIVND (reference sequence). This CDR3 comprises 15 residues. The DNA for the CDR3 is TGTGCCAGTAGTATATCCAGGGGGCAGGACTATGGCTACACCTTC. Its translation: CASSISRGQDYGYTF.

This clone appeared a single time. The chain employs TRBV10-2 and TRBJ1-1; weak D call: TRBD1 (6 bases). V was cut by 7 bases and J by 1 base, with 19 bases left in between. The CDR3 contains 16 residues. Germline CDR1 reads WSHSY; CDR2 reads SAAADI. This CDR3 reads CASTPLERGQNTEAFF. For the CDR3, the DNA is TGCGCCAGCACCCCACTAGAAAGGGGACAGAACACTGAAGCTTTCTTT.

J is TRBJ1-2 and V is TRBV9, with 8 bases aligning to TRBD1. Germline V CDR1 and CDR2: SGDLS, YYNGEE. V lost 3 bases to trimming and J lost 12 bases; unmatched junction nucleotides: 10. This CDR3 has 13 amino acids. The CDR3 spells CASSAGTGPGDTF. In nucleotides, the CDR3 is TGTGCCAGCAGCGCCGGGACAGGCCCCGGGGACACCTTC.

The chain joins TRBV10-3 to TRBJ2-3; D not resolved. Between the trimmed V and J ends, which lost 0 bases and 2 bases, there was a span of 12 bases. This CDR3 comprises 16 residues. Germline values: CDR1 ENHRY, CDR2 SYGVKD. CDR3 coding DNA: TGTGCCATCAGTGAGTCGATAAGGCGGAACACAGATACGCAGTATTTT. Translating gives CAISESIRRNTDTQYF.

The chain joins TRBV4-2 to TRBJ2-3, with D possibly being TRBD2 (6 bases). Trimming took off 4 bases at V and 8 bases at J, with 10 bases between the two ends. Germline CDR1 and CDR2: LGHNA and YNFKEQ. There are 12 residues in the CDR3. CDR3 sequence reads: CASSRAGGTQYF. The CDR3 bases are TGTGCCAGCAGCCGAGCGGGTGGTACGCAGTATTTT.

The V gene is TRBV7-3, the J gene TRBJ2-5; TRBD2 agrees at 7 bases. The junction had 11 bases not matched to a gene; V was cut back by 4 bases and J by 3 bases. CDR3 length: 16 residues. Germline V lookup: CDR1 SGHTA, CDR2 FQGTGA. The DNA of the CDR3 is TGTGCCAGCAGCTCACCAGGACTAGGAGGGGAAGAGACCCAGTACTTC. Its translation is CASSSPGLGGEETQYF.

The CDR3 nucleotides are TGTGCCAGCAGCTTAGGTCCCCTAGCAACAGATACGCAGTATTTT. Its protein is CASSLGPLATDTQYF. This chain links TRBV7-8 with TRBJ2-3; D may be TRBD2 (5 bases). Germline CDR1 reads SGHVS; CDR2 reads FQNEAQ. Between the trimmed V and J ends, which lost 1 base and 3 bases, there was a span of 11 bases. CDR3 length: 15 amino acids.

The gene calls are TRBV6-5 and TRBJ1-1; D not resolved. The CDR3 runs 15 residues. Deletions cut 0 bases from V and 0 bases from J, with 8 bases between. CDR1 is MNHEY and CDR2 is SVGAGI in the germline V gene. The CDR3 region has the DNA TGTGCCAGCAGTTACTCGAACAGTATGAACACTGAAGCTTTCTTT. As protein: CASSYSNSMNTEAFF.

V gene TRBV4-3 combines with J gene TRBJ2-2, with 8 bases that match TRBD1. After removal of 4 bases from V and 2 bases from J, the junction contained 3 bases not matched to a gene. Germline V gene data show CDR1 as LGHNA and CDR2 as YSLEER. The CDR3 is made up of 15 amino acids. CDR3 sequence: CASSRGQGNTGELFF. The CDR3 DNA reads TGCGCCAGCAGCCGTGGACAGGGTAACACCGGGGAGCTGTTTTTT.

CDR3 sequence reads: CASSITSGHEQFF. The DNA for the CDR3 is TGTGCCAGTAGTATAACTAGCGGTCATGAGCAGTTCTTC. V gene TRBV19 combines with J gene TRBJ2-1; 8 nucleotides match TRBD2. This CDR3 has 13 residues. The J segment lost 8 bases and the V segment lost 2 bases, leaving 2 bases of the junction unmatched. The germline gives CDR1 LNHDA, CDR2 SQIVND (reference sequence).

The rearrangement uses TRBV9 and TRBJ1-4; D gene unclear. Germline V lookup: CDR1 SGDLS, CDR2 YYNGEE. The CDR3 sequence is 14 residues long. Between the trimmed V and J ends, which lost 2 bases and 7 bases, there was a span of 12 bases. CDR3 in amino acids: CASSVGGWSEKLFF. In nucleotides, the CDR3 is TGTGCCAGCAGCGTCGGCGGATGGAGTGAAAAACTGTTTTTT. Based on the CDR3 plus reference TRBV9 and TRBJ1-4, the full variable domain is DSGVTQTPKHLITATGQRVTLRCSPRSGDLSVYWYQQSLDQGLQFLIQYYNGEERAKGNILERFSAQQFPDLHSELNLSSLELGDSALYFCASSVGGWSEKLFFGSGTQLSVL.

The chain joins TRBV5-1 to TRBJ2-5; tentatively, D is TRBD2 (5 bases). In germline, CDR1 is SGHRS, CDR2 YFSETQ. V lost 0 bases, J lost 4 bases, and 7 bases lay in between. The CDR3 totals 13 residues. The CDR3 region has the DNA TGCGCCAGCAGCTTGGCGGGGAGAGAGACCCAGTACTTC. It codes for CASSLAGRETQYF.

The chain recombines TRBV13 with TRBJ2-3; 16 nucleotides agree with TRBD2. From germline, CDR1 is PRHDT and CDR2 FYEKMQ (reference sequence). The CDR3 is 18 amino acids. Trimming cost V 6 bases and J 4 bases; bases outside gene matches: 10. This CDR3 is CASSRGTSGGAVSDTQYF. Written as DNA, the CDR3 is TGTGCCAGCAGTCGCGGGACTAGCGGGGGGGCCGTGTCAGATACGCAGTATTTT.

J is TRBJ2-5 and V is TRBV7-2, with 7 bases fitting TRBD1. Germline CDR1 SGHTA, CDR2 FQGNSA. Trimming cost V 4 bases and J 5 bases; bases outside gene matches: 7. The CDR3 has 14 residues. DNA of the CDR3: TGTGCCAGCAGCTCCATAGGGGGCAAGGAGACCCAGTACTTC. Its translation: CASSSIGGKETQYF.

This clone occurred once. This rearrangement joins TRBV28 to TRBJ1-2; D is ambiguous. This CDR3 is built from 13 residues. V lost 5 bases to trimming and J lost 6 bases, with 13 bases between them. CDR1 and CDR2 from the germline V gene are MDHEN and SYDVKM. The CDR3 region has the DNA TGTGCCAGCAGTAGGAGCAGTTGGGATGGCTACACCTTC. Translated, it gives CASSRSSWDGYTF.

The rearrangement uses TRBV5-1 and TRBJ2-3; 10 bases map to TRBD2. The trim removed 4 bases at V and 2 bases at J, leaving 7 bases unmatched. Germline CDR1 is SGHRS and CDR2 is YFSETQ. The CDR3 consists of 16 residues. The CDR3 bases are TGCGCCAGCAGCCTGATAGCGGGGGGCTACACAGATACGCAGTATTTT. This gives the protein CASSLIAGGYTDTQYF.

This clone was observed a handful of times. The V and J genes are TRBV5-1 and TRBJ2-2; 9 nucleotides align to TRBD1. V trimming: 4 bases; J trimming: 6 bases; junction bases outside the gene matches: 7. CDR3 size: 15 residues. Per germline, CDR1 SGHRS and CDR2 YFSETQ. The CDR3, as DNA: TGCGCCAGCAGCCCCGGGACAGGGTCGGCCGGGGAGCTGTTTTTT. This encodes CASSPGTGSAGELFF.

V is TRBV7-9 and J is TRBJ2-3, with TRBD2 as a possible D gene (6 bases). The germline V and J ends were trimmed by 0 bases and 2 bases, with 9 bases remaining between them. There are 15 residues in the CDR3. CDR1 is SEHNR, CDR2 FQNEAQ, per germline (reference sequence). The CDR3 loop reads CASSLAGGNTDTQYF. The CDR3 DNA reads as TGTGCCAGCAGCTTAGCGGGGGGAAACACAGATACGCAGTATTTT. Based on the CDR3 plus reference TRBV7-9 and TRBJ2-3, the full variable domain is DTGVSQNPRHKITKRGQNVTFRCDPISEHNRLYWYRQTLGQGPEFLTYFQNEAQLEKSRLLSDRFSAERPKGSFSTLEIQRTEQGDSAMYLCASSLAGGNTDTQYFGPGTRLTVL.

V gene TRBV15 combines with J gene TRBJ2-1; TRBD2 matches at 7 bases. Germline CDR1 and CDR2: LNHNV and YYDKDF (reference sequence). J lost 5 bases, V lost 8 bases, and 6 bases had no gene match. This CDR3 is built from 13 residues. In DNA, the CDR3 is TGTGCCACCCTGGCTAGCGGAAACAATGAGCAGTTCTTC. Translation: CATLASGNNEQFF. Using reference TRBV15 and TRBJ2-1 for the parts outside the CDR3, the full variable domain is DAMVIQNPRYQVTQFGKPVTLSCSQTLNHNVMYWYQQKSSQAPKLLFHYYDKDFNNEADTPDNFQSRRPNTSFCFLDIRSPGLGDTAMYLCATLASGNNEQFFGPGTRLTVL.

The chain uses TRBV7-2 and TRBJ2-5; TRBD2 matches 13 bases. CDR1 is SGHTA, CDR2 FQGNSA, per germline. V lost 3 bases to trimming and J lost 8 bases; unmatched junction nucleotides: 12. The CDR3 length is 17 residues. The CDR3 region has the DNA TGTGCCAGCAGCTTCCAGGGCCCACTAGCGGGGGGGCACACCCAGTACTTC. As protein: CASSFQGPLAGGHTQYF.

This chain joins TRBV7-9 and TRBJ2-7; no clear D gene. Germline values: CDR1 SEHNR, CDR2 FQNEAQ (reference sequence). CDR3 length equals 15 residues. V was cut by 1 base and J by 0 bases, with 10 bases left in between. The CDR3 region is CASSLELGRSYEQYF. As DNA, the CDR3 is TGTGCCAGCAGCTTAGAATTGGGCCGCTCCTACGAGCAGTACTTC.

The chain recombines TRBV7-9 with TRBJ1-4, with a tentative D call TRBD1 (6 bases). Trimming left V 1 base short and J 4 bases short, with 10 bases between. CDR1 and CDR2 (germline): SEHNR, FQNEAQ (reference sequence). There are 15 residues in the CDR3. The CDR3 DNA follows: TGTGCCAGCAGCTTAGATACAGGGATTAATGAAAAACTGTTTTTT. It codes for CASSLDTGINEKLFF. The complete variable domain, with remaining parts taken from reference TRBV7-9 and TRBJ1-4, reads DTGVSQNPRHKITKRGQNVTFRCDPISEHNRLYWYRQTLGQGPEFLTYFQNEAQLEKSRLLSDRFSAERPKGSFSTLEIQRTEQGDSAMYLCASSLDTGINEKLFFGSGTQLSVL.

In this sample, this clone turned up a few times. This chain connects TRBV5-6 to TRBJ2-7; 9 nucleotides match TRBD1. CDR1 and CDR2 (germline): SGHDT, YYEEEE. The CDR3 is made up of 14 amino acids. After removal of 1 base from V and 6 bases from J, the junction contained 5 bases not matched to a gene. CDR3 in DNA: TGTGCCAGCAGCTTGAGGGACAGGGTACGCGAGCAGTACTTC. It codes for CASSLRDRVREQYF.